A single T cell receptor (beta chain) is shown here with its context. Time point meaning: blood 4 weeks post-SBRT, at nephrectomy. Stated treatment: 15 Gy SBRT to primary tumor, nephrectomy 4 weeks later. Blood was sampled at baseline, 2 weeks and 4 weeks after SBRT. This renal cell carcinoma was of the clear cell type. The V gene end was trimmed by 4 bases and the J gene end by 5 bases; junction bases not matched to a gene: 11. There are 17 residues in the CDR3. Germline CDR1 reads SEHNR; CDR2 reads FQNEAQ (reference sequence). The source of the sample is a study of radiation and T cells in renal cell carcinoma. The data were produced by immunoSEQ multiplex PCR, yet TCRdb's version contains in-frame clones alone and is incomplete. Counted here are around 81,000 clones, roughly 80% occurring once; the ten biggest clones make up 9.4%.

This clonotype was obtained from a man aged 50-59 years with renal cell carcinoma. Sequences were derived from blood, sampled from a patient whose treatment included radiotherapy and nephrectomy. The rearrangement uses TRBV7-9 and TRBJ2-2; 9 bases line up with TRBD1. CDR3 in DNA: TGTGCCAGCAGCTACAGATCCGGGACAGGGCTGACCGGGGAGCTGTTTTTT. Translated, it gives CASSYRSGTGLTGELFF.